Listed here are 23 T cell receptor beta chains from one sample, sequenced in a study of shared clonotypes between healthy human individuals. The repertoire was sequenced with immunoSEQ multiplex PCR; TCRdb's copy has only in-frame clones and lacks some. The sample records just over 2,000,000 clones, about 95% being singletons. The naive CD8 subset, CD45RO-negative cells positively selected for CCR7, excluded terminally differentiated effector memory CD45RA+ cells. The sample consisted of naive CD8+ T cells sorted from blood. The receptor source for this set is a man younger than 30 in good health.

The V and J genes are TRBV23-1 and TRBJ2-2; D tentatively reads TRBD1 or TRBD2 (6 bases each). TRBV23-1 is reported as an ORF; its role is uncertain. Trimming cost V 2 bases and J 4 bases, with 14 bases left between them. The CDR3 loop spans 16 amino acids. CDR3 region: CASSQERGAFTGELFF. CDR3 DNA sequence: TGCGCCAGCAGTCAAGAAAGGGGGGCTTTCACCGGGGAGCTGTTTTTT.

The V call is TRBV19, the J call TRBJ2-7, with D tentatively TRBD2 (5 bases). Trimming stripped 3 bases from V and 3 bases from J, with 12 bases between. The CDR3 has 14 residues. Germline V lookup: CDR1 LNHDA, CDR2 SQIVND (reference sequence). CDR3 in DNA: TGTGCCAGTAGTATTAGTGCTAGCTTCTACGAGCAGTACTTC. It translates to CASSISASFYEQYF.

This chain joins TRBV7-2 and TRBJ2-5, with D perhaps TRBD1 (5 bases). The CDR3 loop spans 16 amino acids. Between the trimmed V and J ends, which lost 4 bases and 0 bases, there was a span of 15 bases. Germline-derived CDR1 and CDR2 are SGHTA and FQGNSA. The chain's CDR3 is CASSWLGPRYQETQYF. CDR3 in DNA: TGTGCCAGCAGCTGGTTGGGGCCCAGGTACCAAGAGACCCAGTACTTC.

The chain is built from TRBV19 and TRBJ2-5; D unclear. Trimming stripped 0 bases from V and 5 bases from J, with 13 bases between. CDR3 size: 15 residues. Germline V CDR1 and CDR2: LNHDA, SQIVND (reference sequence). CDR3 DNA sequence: TGTGCCAGTAGTATAGATGGCTTCGATCGGGAGACCCAGTACTTC. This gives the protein CASSIDGFDRETQYF. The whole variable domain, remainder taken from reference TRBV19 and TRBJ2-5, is DGGITQSPKYLFRKEGQNVTLSCEQNLNHDAMYWYRQDPGQGLRLIYYSQIVNDFQKGDIAEGYSVSREKKESFPLTVTSAQKNPTAFYLCASSIDGFDRETQYFGPGTRLLVL.

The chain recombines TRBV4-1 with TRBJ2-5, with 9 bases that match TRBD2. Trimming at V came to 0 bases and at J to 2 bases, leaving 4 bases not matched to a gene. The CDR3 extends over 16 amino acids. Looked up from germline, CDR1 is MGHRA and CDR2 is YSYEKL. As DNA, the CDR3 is TGCGCCAGCAGCCAAGAAGGGCGGGAGGGTCAAGAGACCCAGTACTTC. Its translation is CASSQEGREGQETQYF.

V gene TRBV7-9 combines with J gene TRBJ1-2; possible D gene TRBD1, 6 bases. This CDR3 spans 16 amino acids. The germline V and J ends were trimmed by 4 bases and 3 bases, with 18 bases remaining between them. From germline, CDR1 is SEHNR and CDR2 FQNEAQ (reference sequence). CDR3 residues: CASSSEGSQGDYGYTF. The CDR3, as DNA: TGTGCCAGCAGCTCCGAGGGGTCACAGGGCGACTATGGCTACACCTTC. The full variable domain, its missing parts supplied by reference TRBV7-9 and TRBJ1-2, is DTGVSQNPRHKITKRGQNVTFRCDPISEHNRLYWYRQTLGQGPEFLTYFQNEAQLEKSRLLSDRFSAERPKGSFSTLEIQRTEQGDSAMYLCASSSEGSQGDYGYTFGSGTRLTVV.

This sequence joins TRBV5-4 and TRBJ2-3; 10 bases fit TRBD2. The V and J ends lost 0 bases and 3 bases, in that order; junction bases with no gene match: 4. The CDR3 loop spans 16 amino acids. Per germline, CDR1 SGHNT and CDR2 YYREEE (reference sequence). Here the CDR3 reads CASSLDSLAGTDTQYF. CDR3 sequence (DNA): TGTGCCAGCAGCTTGGATTCACTAGCGGGAACAGATACGCAGTATTTT.

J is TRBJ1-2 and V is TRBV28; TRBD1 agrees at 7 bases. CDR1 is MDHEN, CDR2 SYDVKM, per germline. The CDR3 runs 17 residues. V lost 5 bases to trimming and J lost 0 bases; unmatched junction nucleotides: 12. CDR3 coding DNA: TGTGCCAGCAGTCCCGACAGGGAGGTGTTTCCTAACTATGGCTACACCTTC. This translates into CASSPDREVFPNYGYTF.

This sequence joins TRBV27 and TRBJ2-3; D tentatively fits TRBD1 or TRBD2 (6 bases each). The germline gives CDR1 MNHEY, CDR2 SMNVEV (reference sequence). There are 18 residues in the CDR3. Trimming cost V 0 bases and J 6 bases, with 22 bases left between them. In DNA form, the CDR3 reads TGTGCCAGCAGTTTATCGCAGTATCACCACAGGGAGGCGGATACGCAGTATTTT. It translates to CASSLSQYHHREADTQYF.

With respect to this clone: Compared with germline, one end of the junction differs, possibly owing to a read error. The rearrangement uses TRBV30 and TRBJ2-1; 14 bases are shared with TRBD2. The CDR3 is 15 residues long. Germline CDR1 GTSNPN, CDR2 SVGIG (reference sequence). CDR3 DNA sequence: TGTGCCCGGAGCAAGGAGGGACTAGCGGGGGATGAGCAGTTCTTC. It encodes CARSKEGLAGDEQFF.

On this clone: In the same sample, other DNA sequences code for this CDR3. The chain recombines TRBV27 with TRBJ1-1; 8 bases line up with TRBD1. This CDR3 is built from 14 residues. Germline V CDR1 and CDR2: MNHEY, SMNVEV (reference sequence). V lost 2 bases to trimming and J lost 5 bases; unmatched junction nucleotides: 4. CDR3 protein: CASSLQGARTEAFF. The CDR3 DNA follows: TGTGCCAGCAGTTTACAGGGGGCTCGGACTGAAGCTTTCTTT.

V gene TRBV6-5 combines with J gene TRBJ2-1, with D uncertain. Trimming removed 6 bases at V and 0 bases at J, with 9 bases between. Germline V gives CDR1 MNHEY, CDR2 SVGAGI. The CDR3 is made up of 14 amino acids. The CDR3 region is CASRVESSYNEQFF. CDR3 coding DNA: TGTGCCAGCAGAGTCGAGAGCTCCTACAATGAGCAGTTCTTC.

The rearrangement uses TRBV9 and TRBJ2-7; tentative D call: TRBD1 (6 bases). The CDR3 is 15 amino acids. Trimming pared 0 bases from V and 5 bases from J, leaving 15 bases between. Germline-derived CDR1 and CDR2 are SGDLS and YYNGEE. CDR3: CASSVGDTPPHEQYF. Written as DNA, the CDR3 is TGTGCCAGCAGCGTAGGGGACACTCCCCCCCACGAGCAGTACTTC.

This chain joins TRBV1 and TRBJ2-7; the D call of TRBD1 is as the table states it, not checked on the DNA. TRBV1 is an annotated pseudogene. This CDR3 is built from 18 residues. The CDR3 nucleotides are TGCACCAGCAGCCAAGACCCGGGACAGAGCATCCCTCACTACGAGCAGTACTTC. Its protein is CTSSQDPGQSIPHYEQYF.

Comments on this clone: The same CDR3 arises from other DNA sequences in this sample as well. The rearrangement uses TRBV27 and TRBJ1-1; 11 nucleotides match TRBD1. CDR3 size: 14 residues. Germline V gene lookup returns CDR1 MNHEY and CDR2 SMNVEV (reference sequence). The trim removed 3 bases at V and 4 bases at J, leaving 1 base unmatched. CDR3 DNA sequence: TGTGCCAGCAGTTTTGGGACAGGGGGCACTGAAGCTTTCTTT. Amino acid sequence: CASSFGTGGTEAFF.

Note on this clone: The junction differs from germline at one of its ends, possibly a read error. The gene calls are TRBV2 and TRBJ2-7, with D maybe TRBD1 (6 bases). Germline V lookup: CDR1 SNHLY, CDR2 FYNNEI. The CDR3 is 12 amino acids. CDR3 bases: TGTGCCAGCAGCTTAGGGGACATAGCAACCGTCTTC. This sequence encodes CASSLGDIATVF.

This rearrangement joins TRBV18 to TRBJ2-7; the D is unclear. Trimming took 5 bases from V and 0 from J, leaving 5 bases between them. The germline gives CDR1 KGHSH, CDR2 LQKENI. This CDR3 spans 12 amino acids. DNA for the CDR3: TGTGCCAGCTCAGGACCCTCCTACGAGCAGTACTTC. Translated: CASSGPSYEQYF.

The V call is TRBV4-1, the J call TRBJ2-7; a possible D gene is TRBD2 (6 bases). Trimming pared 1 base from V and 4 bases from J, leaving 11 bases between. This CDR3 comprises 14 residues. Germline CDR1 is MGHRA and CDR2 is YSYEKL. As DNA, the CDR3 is TGCGCCAGCAGCCAAGGACGGGAGAGGTACGAGCAGTACTTC. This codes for CASSQGRERYEQYF.

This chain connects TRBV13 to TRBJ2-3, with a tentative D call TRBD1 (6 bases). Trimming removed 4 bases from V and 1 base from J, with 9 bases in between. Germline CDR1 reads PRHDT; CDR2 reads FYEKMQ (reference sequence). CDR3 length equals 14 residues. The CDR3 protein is CASSSTGRTDTQYF. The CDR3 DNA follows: TGTGCCAGCAGCTCAACAGGGCGCACAGATACGCAGTATTTT.

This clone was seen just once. For the CDR3, the DNA is TGTGCCAGCAGCGTATGGGGGGGCGGACAGCCCCAGCATTTT. Translating gives CASSVWGGGQPQHF. The rearrangement uses TRBV9 and TRBJ1-5; perhaps TRBD1 as D (6 bases). Germline assignment: CDR1 SGDLS and CDR2 YYNGEE. The CDR3 totals 14 residues. The V end lost 1 base, the J end lost 7 bases, and 12 bases lay between the germline ends.

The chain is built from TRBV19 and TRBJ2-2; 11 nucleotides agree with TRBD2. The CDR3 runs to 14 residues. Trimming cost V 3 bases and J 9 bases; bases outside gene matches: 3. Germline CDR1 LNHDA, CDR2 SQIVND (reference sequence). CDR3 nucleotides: TGTGCCAGTAGTATTGGACTAGCGGGCCGGGAGCTGTTTTTT. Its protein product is CASSIGLAGRELFF. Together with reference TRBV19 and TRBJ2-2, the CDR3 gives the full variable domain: DGGITQSPKYLFRKEGQNVTLSCEQNLNHDAMYWYRQDPGQGLRLIYYSQIVNDFQKGDIAEGYSVSREKKESFPLTVTSAQKNPTAFYLCASSIGLAGRELFFGEGSRLTVL.

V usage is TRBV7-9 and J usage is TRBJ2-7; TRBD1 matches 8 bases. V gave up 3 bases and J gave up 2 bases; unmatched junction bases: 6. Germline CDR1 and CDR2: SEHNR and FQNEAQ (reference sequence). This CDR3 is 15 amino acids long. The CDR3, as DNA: TGTGCCAGCAGCTTTACAGGACAGGGTCCCTACGAGCAGTACTTC. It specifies CASSFTGQGPYEQYF. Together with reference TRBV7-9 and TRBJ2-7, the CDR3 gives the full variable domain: DTGVSQNPRHKITKRGQNVTFRCDPISEHNRLYWYRQTLGQGPEFLTYFQNEAQLEKSRLLSDRFSAERPKGSFSTLEIQRTEQGDSAMYLCASSFTGQGPYEQYFGPGTRLTVT.

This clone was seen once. As DNA, the CDR3 is TGTGCCAGCAGGGGCCAGGGGCTTACTAACAATGAGCAGTTCTTC. This encodes CASRGQGLTNNEQFF. The V gene is TRBV7-6, the J gene TRBJ2-1, with TRBD1 as a possible D gene (6 bases). Germline lookup yields CDR1 SGHVS and CDR2 FNYEAQ. Trimming shortened V by 6 bases and J by 5 bases, and 17 bases separated the two germline ends. The CDR3 sequence is 15 residues long.